This TCR beta chain was documented in a study of cytomegalovirus exposure and HLA in healthy donors. Primers included in the PCR were 60 Vbeta and 13 Jbeta primers. Method: immunoSEQ multiplex PCR; TCRdb's copy keeps in-frame clones and lacks some. The sample has a few hundred thousand clones; 60% to 80% are singletons. Germline V gives CDR1 MNHNS, CDR2 SASEGT. CDR3 length: 13 amino acids. Trimming stripped 6 bases from V and 5 bases from J, with 13 bases between. The V call is TRBV6-1, the J call TRBJ1-2; TRBD1 is a possible D gene (5 bases). The sequence came from a man between 18 and 29 years old in good health and CMV-seronegative. The sequenced material came from PBMCs. The CDR3 nucleotides are TGTGCCAGCAGGGGCGGGGGGTGGTATGGCTACACCTTC. It is translated as CASRGGGWYGYTF.